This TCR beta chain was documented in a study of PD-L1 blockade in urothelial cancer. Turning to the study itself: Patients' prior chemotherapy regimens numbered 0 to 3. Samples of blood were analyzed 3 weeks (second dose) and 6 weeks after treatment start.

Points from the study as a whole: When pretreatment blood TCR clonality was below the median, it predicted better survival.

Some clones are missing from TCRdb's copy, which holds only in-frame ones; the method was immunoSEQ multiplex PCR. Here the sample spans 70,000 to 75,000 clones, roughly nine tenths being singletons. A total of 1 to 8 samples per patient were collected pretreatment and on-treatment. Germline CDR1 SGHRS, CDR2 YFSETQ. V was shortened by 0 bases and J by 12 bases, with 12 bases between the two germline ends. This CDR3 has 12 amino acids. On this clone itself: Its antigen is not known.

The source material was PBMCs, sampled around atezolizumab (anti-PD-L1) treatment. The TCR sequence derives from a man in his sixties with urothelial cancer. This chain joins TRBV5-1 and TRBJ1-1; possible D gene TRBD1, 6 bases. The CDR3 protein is CASSLGTAQPFF. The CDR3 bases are TGCGCCAGCAGCTTGGGGACAGCCCAGCCTTTCTTT.